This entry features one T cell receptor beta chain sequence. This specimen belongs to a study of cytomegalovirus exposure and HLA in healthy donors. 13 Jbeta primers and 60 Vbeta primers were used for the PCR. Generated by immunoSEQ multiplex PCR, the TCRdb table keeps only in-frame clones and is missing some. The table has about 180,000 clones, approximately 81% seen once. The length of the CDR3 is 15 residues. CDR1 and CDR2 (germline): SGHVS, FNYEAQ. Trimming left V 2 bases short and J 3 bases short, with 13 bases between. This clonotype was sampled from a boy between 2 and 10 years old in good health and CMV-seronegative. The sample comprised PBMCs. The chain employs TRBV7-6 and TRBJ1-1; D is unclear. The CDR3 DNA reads TGTGCCAGCAGCTTATCAGGACCCGGGGACACTGAAGCTTTCTTT. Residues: CASSLSGPGDTEAFF. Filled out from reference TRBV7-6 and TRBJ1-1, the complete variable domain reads GAGVSQSPRYKVTKRGQDVALRCDPISGHVSLYWYRQALGQGPEFLTYFNYEAQQDKSGLPNDRFSAERPEGSISTLTIQRTEQRDSAMYRCASSLSGPGDTEAFFGQGTRLTVV.